Listed below are T cell receptor beta chains from one sample, sequenced in a study of long-term antiretroviral therapy in people with HIV. TCRdb's copy holds only in-frame clones and misses some; the assay was immunoSEQ multiplex PCR. The sample holds approximately 15,000 clones; roughly 77% are singletons and the top ten take approximately 30%. The specimen was unsorted PBMCs, collected 3.1 years after starting antiretroviral therapy. Source of these receptors: a man aged 40-50 years with HIV. Both conserved end residues are part of each CDR3. Fields, in order: J gene, V gene, D gene, clone size, CDR3 DNA, CDR3 protein. A D gene is named only where the DNA matches it firmly. Only part of the rows carry a size: once, few, many, or a class if the clone is expanded.

j_gene: TRBJ1-1; v_gene: TRBV27; d_gene: -; abundance: -; CDR3nt: TGTGCCAGCAGTTTAAGGTCGTTACCGGGGTTCGCGAACACTGAAGCTTTCTTT; CDR3aa: CASSLRSLPGFANTEAFF
j_gene: TRBJ2-7; v_gene: TRBV2; d_gene: TRBD2; abundance: -; CDR3nt: TGTGCCAGCAGGTGGGGAGGGGCCTACGAGCAGTACTTC; CDR3aa: CASRWGGAYEQYF
j_gene: TRBJ2-2; v_gene: TRBV6-5; d_gene: -; abundance: -; CDR3nt: TGTGCCAGCAGTTACTCCGAGTTGATCACCGGGGAGCTGTTTTTT; CDR3aa: CASSYSELITGELFF
j_gene: TRBJ1-2; v_gene: TRBV6-1; d_gene: TRBD1; abundance: -; CDR3nt: TGTGCCAGCACCCTCCTCGACAGGGGGAGTAGTGGCTACACCTTC; CDR3aa: CASTLLDRGSSGYTF
j_gene: TRBJ1-2; v_gene: TRBV4-2; d_gene: -; abundance: -; CDR3nt: TGTGCCAGCAGCCAAGGGGAAAACTATGGCTACACCTTC; CDR3aa: CASSQGENYGYTF
j_gene: TRBJ1-1; v_gene: TRBV5-5; d_gene: -; abundance: -; CDR3nt: TGTGCCAGCAGCTTGGCAAGAGGATCTGGGAATACTGAAGCTTTCTTT; CDR3aa: CASSLARGSGNTEAFF
j_gene: TRBJ1-2; v_gene: TRBV18; d_gene: -; abundance: -; CDR3nt: TGTGCCAGCTCACCTGCACAGGACAGCCTTAACTATGGCTACACCTTC; CDR3aa: CASSPAQDSLNYGYTF
j_gene: TRBJ1-4; v_gene: TRBV7-8; d_gene: TRBD1; abundance: few; CDR3nt: TGTGCCAGCAGCTTTGGGACAGGGGGTCGAAAACTGTTTTTT; CDR3aa: CASSFGTGGRKLFF
j_gene: TRBJ2-1; v_gene: TRBV6-7; d_gene: -; abundance: -; CDR3nt: TGTGCCAGCAGTTTCTACAATGAGCAGTTCTTC; CDR3aa: CASSFYNEQFF
j_gene: TRBJ1-3; v_gene: TRBV19; d_gene: -; abundance: once; CDR3nt: TGTGCCAGTAGTACGAGGGATTTTGGAAACACCATATATTTT; CDR3aa: CASSTRDFGNTIYF
j_gene: TRBJ1-1; v_gene: TRBV10-3; d_gene: TRBD1; abundance: -; CDR3nt: TGTGCCATCAGTGAACCGGGACAGGTGGACACTGAAGCTTTCTTT; CDR3aa: CAISEPGQVDTEAFF
j_gene: TRBJ1-1; v_gene: TRBV7-9; d_gene: -; abundance: -; CDR3nt: TGTGCCAGCAGCTTAGGAGGGACACAAGCTTTCTTT; CDR3aa: CASSLGGTQAFF
j_gene: TRBJ1-1; v_gene: TRBV19; d_gene: TRBD1; abundance: -; CDR3nt: TGTGCCAGTAGTATAGGACAGGGGAACACTGAAGCTTTCTTT; CDR3aa: CASSIGQGNTEAFF
j_gene: TRBJ1-4; v_gene: TRBV7-9; d_gene: TRBD1; abundance: -; CDR3nt: TGTGCCAGCAGTTCGACAGGGCTTAATGAAAAACTGTTTTTT; CDR3aa: CASSSTGLNEKLFF
j_gene: TRBJ1-6; v_gene: TRBV6-5; d_gene: -; abundance: few; CDR3nt: TGTGCCAGCAGTTACAGGACTGCCTCACCCCTCCACTTT; CDR3aa: CASSYRTASPLHF
j_gene: TRBJ1-5; v_gene: TRBV4-1; d_gene: -; abundance: -; CDR3nt: TGCGCCAGCAGCCAAGACCATAGCAATCAGCCCCAGCATTTT; CDR3aa: CASSQDHSNQPQHF
j_gene: TRBJ2-5; v_gene: TRBV27; d_gene: TRBD2; abundance: once; CDR3nt: TGTGCCAGCAGTTTAGACGGGCCCACTAGCGGGGGCTACCAAGAGACCCAGTACTTC; CDR3aa: CASSLDGPTSGGYQETQYF
j_gene: TRBJ1-5; v_gene: TRBV21-1; d_gene: -; abundance: few; CDR3nt: TGTGCCAGCAGCAAATGGGGGAGCAATCAGCCCCAGCATTTT; CDR3aa: CASSKWGSNQPQHF
j_gene: TRBJ2-7; v_gene: TRBV27; d_gene: -; abundance: -; CDR3nt: TGTGCCAGCAGTTTATCCGGGTTCTACGAGCAGTACTTC; CDR3aa: CASSLSGFYEQYF
j_gene: TRBJ2-5; v_gene: TRBV4-1; d_gene: -; abundance: -; CDR3nt: TGCGCCAGCAGCCAAGATCCGGGACGCGTCCAAGAGACCCAGTACTTC; CDR3aa: CASSQDPGRVQETQYF
j_gene: TRBJ2-2; v_gene: TRBV18; d_gene: TRBD1; abundance: -; CDR3nt: TGTGCCAGCTCACCACCAAGTTATTCCGGGACAGGGTTTAGCACGGAGCTGTTTTTT; CDR3aa: CASSPPSYSGTGFSTELFF
j_gene: TRBJ1-3; v_gene: TRBV6-5; d_gene: -; abundance: -; CDR3nt: TGTGCCAGCGGGTTCGGGTCTGGAAACACCATATATTTT; CDR3aa: CASGFGSGNTIYF
j_gene: TRBJ2-7; v_gene: TRBV5-5; d_gene: -; abundance: -; CDR3nt: TGTGCCAGCAGCTTGGGCCCAAAGGACGAGCAGTACTTC; CDR3aa: CASSLGPKDEQYF
j_gene: TRBJ2-1; v_gene: TRBV27; d_gene: -; abundance: -; CDR3nt: TGTGCCAGCAGTTTCACAGTGGAGGGCAGCTCCTACAATGAGCAGTTCTTC; CDR3aa: CASSFTVEGSSYNEQFF
j_gene: TRBJ1-1; v_gene: TRBV10-3; d_gene: -; abundance: -; CDR3nt: TGTGCCATCGGCCAAGATGGGGGGGGCCTAATGAACACTGAAGCTTTCTTT; CDR3aa: CAIGQDGGGLMNTEAFF
j_gene: TRBJ2-1; v_gene: TRBV4-2; d_gene: TRBD2; abundance: large; CDR3nt: TGTGCCAGCAGCCAAGAGGAGCGGGGGGTAGACAATGAGCAGTTCTTC; CDR3aa: CASSQEERGVDNEQFF
j_gene: TRBJ1-4; v_gene: TRBV6-1; d_gene: -; abundance: -; CDR3nt: TGTGCCAGCAGTGAAAGGAGGGGAGGGTATGAAAAACTGTTTTTT; CDR3aa: CASSERRGGYEKLFF